The 6 T cell receptor beta chains below were found in one sample sequenced in a study of shared clonotypes between healthy human individuals. Data came from immunoSEQ multiplex PCR; TCRdb stores just in-frame clones and leaves some out. The sample lists about 2 million clones, just under 95% occurring once. In the naive CD8 group, cells lacked CD45RO and were positively selected for CCR7, so terminally differentiated effector memory CD45RA+ cells were left out. Material: naive CD8+ T cells sorted from blood. The receptors shown here come from a young man in good health.

This chain connects TRBV6-5 to TRBJ1-1; a possible D gene is TRBD1 (5 bases). The germline V gene has CDR1 MNHEY and CDR2 SVGAGI. Trimming shortened V by 2 bases and J by 4 bases, and 14 bases separated the two germline ends. This CDR3 comprises 15 residues. The CDR3 DNA sequence: TGTGCCAGCAGTTACGATGGGGAAGGGGCCACTGAAGCTTTCTTT. It encodes CASSYDGEGATEAFF.

This clone has just one count. The V gene is TRBV7-9, the J gene TRBJ2-7, with 8 bases fitting TRBD2. Germline-derived CDR1 and CDR2 are SEHNR and FQNEAQ (reference sequence). With V trimmed by 5 bases and J by 1 base, 4 bases remained unmatched. The CDR3 has 14 amino acids. For the CDR3, the DNA is TGTGCCAGCAGCCCCGGGGGGGGTTCCTACGAGCAGTACTTC. Encoded protein: CASSPGGGSYEQYF.

V usage is TRBV4-1 and J usage is TRBJ2-7; D unresolved. V gave up 2 bases and J gave up 1 base, with 6 bases separating them. Germline CDR1 MGHRA, CDR2 YSYEKL. This CDR3 comprises 13 residues. DNA of the CDR3: TGCGCCAGCAGCCAAACGAAATCCTACGAGCAGTACTTC. Amino acid sequence: CASSQTKSYEQYF.

Regarding this clone: A much larger clone lies a single base off, so this may be a read error. This CDR3 is CASSIQGAYEQYF. The CDR3 DNA follows: TGTGCCAGCAGTATACAGGGGGCCTACGAGCAGTACTTC. This sequence joins TRBV5-4 and TRBJ2-7; the match to TRBD1 covers 8 bases. Germline CDR1 and CDR2: SGHNT and YYREEE (reference sequence). This CDR3 region has 13 residues. The junction had 3 bases not matched to a gene; V was cut back by 5 bases and J by 2 bases.

The chain links TRBV9 to TRBJ1-1; no firm D call. V lost 3 bases and J lost 3, with 9 bases in between. Germline values: CDR1 SGDLS, CDR2 YYNGEE. This CDR3 comprises 13 residues. The CDR3 DNA reads as TGTGCCAGCAGCGACCGTATTGACACTGAAGCTTTCTTT. Its protein is CASSDRIDTEAFF. Filled out from reference TRBV9 and TRBJ1-1, the complete variable domain reads DSGVTQTPKHLITATGQRVTLRCSPRSGDLSVYWYQQSLDQGLQFLIQYYNGEERAKGNILERFSAQQFPDLHSELNLSSLELGDSALYFCASSDRIDTEAFFGQGTRLTVV.

The chain joins TRBV2 to TRBJ1-4, with D unresolved. This CDR3 comprises 13 residues. CDR1 SNHLY and CDR2 FYNNEI come from the germline V gene. With 3 bases removed from V and 7 bases from J, the gap between germline ends came to 9 bases. The CDR3: CASSEAWGEKLFF. In DNA, the CDR3 is TGTGCCAGCAGTGAGGCCTGGGGTGAAAAACTGTTTTTT. Full variable domain (remainder filled in from reference TRBV2 and TRBJ1-4): EPEVTQTPSHQVTQMGQEVILRCVPISNHLYFYWYRQILGQKVEFLVSFYNNEISEKSEIFDDQFSVERPDGSNFTLKIRSTKLEDSAMYFCASSEAWGEKLFFGSGTQLSVL.